The 22 T cell receptor beta chains reported below all come from one sample, sequenced in a study of human T cells and chemical hapten exposure. Time point described: patch test 2, 6 weeks after DPC sensitization. Treatment meaning: therapeutic diphenylcyclopropenone sensitization with weekly scalp DPC. TCRdb reprocessed the RACE reads via MiXCR and lists one record per CDR3 protein. The data hold more than 110,000 distinct CDR3 sequences, with 12% observed a single time. The source material was whole blood, sampled in connection with sensitization to the hapten diphenylcyclopropenone (DPC). The receptors shown here come from a woman aged 45-65 years with alopecia areata. Some clones in this sample may be carry-over from other donors' samples.

The chain couples TRBV9 to TRBJ2-7; no clear D gene. CDR1 and CDR2 from the germline V gene are SGDLS and YYNGEE. V lost 0 bases and J 6 bases, leaving 10 bases between the germline ends. There are 13 residues in the CDR3. The CDR3 nucleotides are TGTGCCAGCAGCGTAGAAATCGTGAGCGAGCAGTACTTC. Amino acid sequence: CASSVEIVSEQYF.

This clonotype was seen many times. This chain uses TRBV12-3 or TRBV12-4 with TRBJ2-3, with D possibly being TRBD2 (5 bases). The V end lost 3 bases, the J end lost 0 bases, and 13 bases lay between the germline ends. The CDR3 loop spans 16 amino acids. This CDR3 is CASSFLRVTSTDTQYF. The CDR3 DNA reads TGTGCCAGCAGTTTCTTGCGGGTCACTAGCACAGATACGCAGTATTTT.

The table lists this clonotype with a few counts. V gene TRBV27 combines with J gene TRBJ2-7; D gene ambiguous. Trimming stripped 3 bases from V and 5 bases from J, with 11 bases between. Germline V gives CDR1 MNHEY, CDR2 SMNVEV (reference sequence). The CDR3 covers 13 residues. CDR3 in DNA: TGTGCCAGCAGTTTCGGACCATGGGACGAGCAGTACTTC. This gives the protein CASSFGPWDEQYF.

This clonotype was picked up a small number of times. V gene TRBV20-1 combines with J gene TRBJ2-5, with TRBD1 identical over 8 bases. Germline CDR1 reads DFQATT; CDR2 reads SNEGSKA (reference sequence). The V and J ends lost 5 bases and 5 bases, in that order; junction bases with no gene match: 10. The CDR3 covers 14 residues. The CDR3 nucleotides read TGCAGTGCTTCCCCTCAGGGGGCTTTGGAGACCCAGTACTTC. Its translation: CSASPQGALETQYF.

There are many counts of this clonotype. The CDR3: CASSYGLAGDTQYF. In DNA form, the CDR3 reads TGTGCCAGCAGCTACGGACTAGCCGGCGATACGCAGTATTTT. V gene TRBV7-3 combines with J gene TRBJ2-3; 8 nucleotides match TRBD2. The germline V gene has CDR1 SGHTA and CDR2 FQGTGA. V gave up 4 bases and J gave up 6 bases; unmatched junction bases: 6. The CDR3 consists of 14 residues.

In this sample, this clonotype turned up many times. The rearrangement joins TRBV28 to TRBJ2-3; TRBD1 matches at 9 bases. Unmatched junction bases numbered 12, after V lost 5 bases and J lost 3 bases. CDR1 and CDR2 (germline): MDHEN, SYDVKM. The CDR3 length is 17 residues. The CDR3 DNA follows: TGTGCCAGCAGTCCGACTCCCGGGACAGGGTTTACAGATACGCAGTATTTT. Encoded protein: CASSPTPGTGFTDTQYF. The variable domain in full, with the rest retrieved from reference TRBV28 and TRBJ2-3, is DVKVTQSSRYLVKRTGEKVFLECVQDMDHENMFWYRQDPGLGLRLIYFSYDVKMKEKGDIPEGYSVSREKKERFSLILESASTNQTSMYLCASSPTPGTGFTDTQYFGPGTRLTVL.

The table lists this clonotype with many counts. This chain joins TRBV30 and TRBJ2-3, with TRBD2 identical over 15 bases. V lost 1 base to trimming and J lost 4 bases; unmatched junction nucleotides: 9. The CDR3 is made up of 18 amino acids. Looked up from germline, CDR1 is GTSNPN and CDR2 is SVGIG (reference sequence). This chain's CDR3 is CAWSGYGLAGGPPDTQYF. The CDR3 nucleotides read TGTGCCTGGAGTGGATACGGACTAGCGGGAGGGCCTCCAGATACGCAGTATTTT.

This clonotype was counted only a few times. The chain carries TRBV2 and TRBJ2-5, with 12 bases matching TRBD2. The V gene's germline CDR1 is SNHLY and CDR2 FYNNEI. This CDR3 is built from 14 residues. V lost 6 bases, J lost 4 bases, and 3 bases stayed unmatched. The CDR3 spells CASRTSGSLETQYF. CDR3 nucleotide sequence: TGTGCCAGCAGGACTAGCGGGAGTTTAGAGACCCAGTACTTC.

In its sample, this clonotype was seen a few times. This chain links TRBV3-1 with TRBJ2-7; 7 bases fit TRBD2. Trimming removed 2 bases from V and 9 bases from J; junction bases left unmatched: 7. The CDR3 covers 13 residues. Germline CDR1 reads LGHDT; CDR2 reads YNNKEL (reference sequence). CDR3 in amino acids: CASSQPGTMVQYF. In DNA, the CDR3 is TGTGCCAGCAGCCAACCCGGGACTATGGTGCAGTACTTC.

This clonotype came up a few times. The chain links TRBV7-2 to TRBJ2-5; the match to TRBD2 covers 14 bases. V shed 3 bases, J shed 4 bases, and the junction held 4 bases outside the gene matches. CDR3 size: 16 residues. The germline V gene encodes CDR1 SGHTA and CDR2 FQGNSA. Written as DNA, the CDR3 is TGTGCCAGCAGCTTGACTAGCGGGAGGGTCCGAGAGACCCAGTACTTC. Protein product: CASSLTSGRVRETQYF.

This chain links TRBV7-2 with TRBJ1-2, with D maybe TRBD1 (5 bases). This CDR3 is built from 14 residues. With 0 bases removed from V and 13 bases from J, the gap between germline ends came to 18 bases. CDR1 and CDR2 (germline): SGHTA, FQGNSA. CDR3 bases: TGTGCCAGCAGCTTAGCGGTGGCAGGGCTTGGTCTCACCTTC. Translating it yields CASSLAVAGLGLTF.

The sample holds a few counts of this clonotype. The chain carries TRBV29-1 and TRBJ2-3; D is ambiguous. The CDR3 contains 13 residues. The ends were cut back, 0 bases at V and 4 bases at J, with 8 bases in the middle. Germline loops: CDR1 SQVTM, CDR2 ANQGSEA. CDR3 protein: CSVEDGSSDTQYF. CDR3 bases: TGCAGCGTTGAAGACGGCTCTTCAGATACGCAGTATTTT.

In nucleotides, the CDR3 is TGTGCCAGCAGCTTAGCTCCGGGCGGGAATGAGCAGTTCTTC. This gives the protein CASSLAPGGNEQFF. This chain connects TRBV11-2 to TRBJ2-1; possibly TRBD2 for D (5 bases). The V end lost 1 base, the J end lost 7 bases, and 11 bases lay between the germline ends. Germline V gene sequence: CDR1 SGHAT, CDR2 FQNNGV. This CDR3 comprises 14 residues.

This sequence joins TRBV12-3 or TRBV12-4 and TRBJ2-1, with D unclear. CDR3 length: 13 amino acids. Trimming removed 5 bases at V and 6 bases at J, with 11 bases between. Written as DNA, the CDR3 is TGTGCCAGCAGTCCCCGGGTTGTCAATGAGCAGTTCTTC. Its translation is CASSPRVVNEQFF.

Only a few counts were recorded for this clonotype. The rearrangement joins TRBV5-4 to TRBJ2-7, with TRBD2 matching 7 bases. This CDR3 spans 14 amino acids. With V trimmed by 5 bases and J by 3 bases, 8 bases remained unmatched. The V gene's germline CDR1 is SGHNT and CDR2 YYREEE (reference sequence). CDR3 sequence (DNA): TGTGCCAGCAGGGACATGGCTAGCGGCTACGAGCAGTACTTC. Translation: CASRDMASGYEQYF.

This clonotype was seen many times. The J gene is TRBJ2-3, the V gene TRBV24-1, with 10 bases matching TRBD2. The CDR3 contains 17 residues. CDR1 and CDR2 from the germline V gene are KGHDR and SFDVKD. V gave up 4 bases and J gave up 0 bases; unmatched junction bases: 6. The DNA of the CDR3 is TGTGCCACCAGTGACCTAACTAGCGGGATGAGCACAGATACGCAGTATTTT. Translating gives CATSDLTSGMSTDTQYF.

This clonotype was recorded a few times. The chain couples TRBV2 to TRBJ2-7; no clear D gene. Trimming stripped 4 bases from V and 1 base from J, with 17 bases between. The CDR3 length is 16 residues. CDR1 SNHLY and CDR2 FYNNEI come from the germline V gene. The CDR3, as DNA: TGTGCCAGCAGTGTATCCCCCAATTTCGAGTCCTACGAGCAGTACTTC. Its translation: CASSVSPNFESYEQYF.

This clonotype came up many times. V usage is TRBV9 and J usage is TRBJ2-3; possibly TRBD1 for D (6 bases). This CDR3 has 14 amino acids. Germline-derived CDR1 and CDR2 are SGDLS and YYNGEE. Trimming pared 3 bases from V and 4 bases from J, leaving 12 bases between. CDR3 amino acids: CASSDLKGADTQYF. The CDR3 DNA follows: TGTGCCAGCAGCGATCTGAAGGGGGCAGATACGCAGTATTTT.

The CDR3 is CASQPGLASETQYF. CDR3 in DNA: TGTGCCAGTCAGCCGGGGCTAGCCTCAGAGACCCAGTACTTC. The chain links TRBV7-9 to TRBJ2-5; D is perhaps TRBD1 or TRBD2 (5 bases each). CDR3 length: 14 amino acids. CDR1 and CDR2 from the germline V gene are SEHNR and FQNEAQ (reference sequence). V lost 9 bases and J 4 bases, leaving 18 bases between the germline ends. Variable domain in full (rest from reference TRBV7-9 and TRBJ2-5): DTGVSQNPRHKITKRGQNVTFRCDPISEHNRLYWYRQTLGQGPEFLTYFQNEAQLEKSRLLSDRFSAERPKGSFSTLEIQRTEQGDSAMYLCASQPGLASETQYFGPGTRLLVL.

The rearrangement joins TRBV12-2 to TRBJ1-3; TRBD1 reflects the table's D call only, with no check against the DNA. TRBV12-2 is designated a pseudogene. The CDR3 extends over 17 amino acids. CDR3 loop: CASRTPDRGSIGNTIYF. Written as DNA, the CDR3 is TGTGCAAGTCGCACCCCGGACAGGGGGTCTATAGGAAACACCATATATTTT.

This clonotype has a count of ten or more. The V and J genes are TRBV20-1 and TRBJ2-3; unclear D gene. From germline, CDR1 is DFQATT and CDR2 SNEGSKA (reference sequence). V was shortened by 5 bases and J by 6 bases, with 15 bases between the two germline ends. The CDR3 is made up of 13 amino acids. Here the CDR3 reads CSALFRAGDTQYF. The CDR3 DNA reads TGCAGTGCTCTCTTCCGGGCCGGTGATACGCAGTATTTT.

This chain links TRBV29-1 with TRBJ2-6; D is undetermined. From germline, CDR1 is SQVTM and CDR2 ANQGSEA. V was shortened by 4 bases and J by 4 bases, with 8 bases between the two germline ends. The CDR3 runs to 13 residues. The CDR3 DNA reads as TGCAGCGTTGCTATCTCCGGGGCCAACGTCCTGACTTTC. Translating it yields CSVAISGANVLTF.